The clone carrying this T cell receptor beta chain was picked up many times. The antigen is undetermined. Each CDR3 protein gets one entry after TCRdb re-called the 5' RACE reads with MiXCR. Of approximately 600,000 distinct CDR3 sequences in the sample, roughly 7.2% were seen once. This entry belongs to a study of identical twins. Overall study results and limits: Conclusions leaned on cross-sectional statistical analysis and did not track the same donors over time. Twin-shared out-of-frame alpha sequences were enriched for low generation probability.

This sample was shared with a second study, whose subject was yellow fever vaccine responses in identical twins.

The clonotype comes from a woman aged 18-35 years in good health. Sequencing was carried out using PBMCs.

The CDR3 sequence: CAISESTGGRAYNEQFF. For the CDR3, the DNA is TGTGCCATCAGTGAGTCCACGGGCGGGAGAGCATACAATGAGCAGTTCTTC. This chain connects TRBV10-3 to TRBJ2-1, with TRBD2 matching over 7 bases. Trimming cost V 0 bases and J 4 bases; bases outside gene matches: 9. The CDR3 length is 17 residues. Germline V gene sequence: CDR1 ENHRY, CDR2 SYGVKD.